The present T cell receptor beta chain was sequenced within a study of blood T cell repertoires in COVID-19. The overall study: PBMCs, B-cell-depleted T cells, or T cells were the source of the cDNA or gDNA that made up the material.

The CDR3 is 16 residues long. V trimming: 4 bases; J trimming: 1 base; junction bases outside the gene matches: 7. Germline V gives CDR1 SGDLS, CDR2 YYNGEE. Authors' analysis steps: Reference gene primers were amplified, and this amplification served to estimate nucleated cell counts. Only in-frame clones appear in the TCRdb table, and some are missing; sequencing was by immunoSEQ multiplex PCR. The DNA gave D and trimming, while V, J and clone size come from that table. The sample contains about 400,000 clones, 89% of which appear only once. This clone was recorded only once. Sample: peripheral blood. V gene TRBV9 combines with J gene TRBJ2-3; 9 bases align to TRBD2. The receptor comes from a middle-aged man with acute or convalescent COVID-19. CDR3 bases: TGTGCCAGCAGCCTGGGGACTAGCAGACGCACAGATACGCAGTATTTT. It encodes CASSLGTSRRTDTQYF.